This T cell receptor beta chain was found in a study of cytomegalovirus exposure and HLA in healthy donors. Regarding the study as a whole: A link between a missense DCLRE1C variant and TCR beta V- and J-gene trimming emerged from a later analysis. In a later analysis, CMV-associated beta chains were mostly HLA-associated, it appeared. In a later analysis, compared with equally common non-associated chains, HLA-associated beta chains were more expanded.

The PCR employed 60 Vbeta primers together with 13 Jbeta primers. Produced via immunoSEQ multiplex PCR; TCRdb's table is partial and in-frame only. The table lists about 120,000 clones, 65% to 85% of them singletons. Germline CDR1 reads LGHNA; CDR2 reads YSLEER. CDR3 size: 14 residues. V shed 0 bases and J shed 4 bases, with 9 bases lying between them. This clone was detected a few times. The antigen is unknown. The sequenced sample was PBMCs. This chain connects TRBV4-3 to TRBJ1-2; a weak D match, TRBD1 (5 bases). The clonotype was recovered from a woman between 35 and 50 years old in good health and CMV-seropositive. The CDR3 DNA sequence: TGCGCCAGCAGCCAAGACTACGGGGGCTATGGCTACACCTTC. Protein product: CASSQDYGGYGYTF.